This T cell receptor (beta chain) emerged from a study of metastatic and nonmetastatic thyroid tumors. On the study more broadly: For malignant and benign thyroid patients, tumor or nodule tissue and blood were the sources whose repertoires were compared.

How the authors handled the data: Differences in CDR3 between clinicopathological groups were drawn on to build a classifier intended to discriminate distant-metastatic papillary thyroid cancer patients. MiXCR was used by TCRdb to re-call the PCR reads. It is TCRdb's table, rather than the study itself, that gives the V and J calls and clone size. The data show approximately 38,000 clones, with roughly a quarter seen just once and 8% to 10% held by the top ten. V lost 6 bases and J lost 7; bases outside the gene matches: 13. The CDR3 is 15 amino acids. CDR1 and CDR2 from the germline V gene are SGHRS and YFSETQ. General study results and limits: Reportedly, malignant thyroid tumors had significantly higher TCR beta diversity than benign nodules, in blood and tumor.

Of note for this clone: Antigen: not known.

Patients had received no treatment of any kind before thyroid surgery. Source material: blood. The clonotype was recovered from a female donor with papillary thyroid cancer or a benign thyroid nodule (not recorded which). Some clones in this sample may be carry-over from other donors' samples. This chain joins TRBV5-1 and TRBJ2-1; 7 bases align to TRBD1. For the CDR3, the DNA is TGCGCCAGCAACTCCAGAACGGGACAGAGAAATGAGCAGTTCTTC. Its translation is CASNSRTGQRNEQFF.